The clone carrying this T cell receptor (delta chain) was seen a handful of times. TCRdb assigns this DNA the protein of a much larger clone, which departs from its translation at residue 4; this likely reflects a read error, and the protein shown comes from translating the DNA. The data were obtained in a study of gamma-delta T cells after stem cell transplantation. TCRdb re-called the RT-PCR reads via CATT. The sample lists over a thousand delta-chain clones, roughly 5% occurring once. CDR3 length: 16 residues. J gave up 11 bases and V 5 bases, and 19 bases lay outside the gene matches. Germline V gives CDR1 GEAIGNYY, CDR2 EKD.

This clonotype was sampled from a human donor. It is not recorded whose cells these are; they may come from a transplant donor. The chain carries TRDV2 and TRDJ1, with 10 nucleotides matching TRDD3. The sequenced material came from gamma-delta T cells. This chain's CDR3 is CACGSAFPGTGGWLIF. CDR3 nucleotides: TGTGCCTGTGGCTCAGCCTTCCCCGGTACTGGGGGATGGCTCATCTTT.